The clone carrying this T cell receptor beta chain appeared a few times. No antigen is known for it. These data belong to a study of beta chain features in type 1 diabetes. Study-level points and caveats: A potential influence of HLA type upon TCRB rearrangement remained unresolved herein.

The authors reverse transcribed all of the isolated RNA, so sequencing captured expressed TCRB transcripts. This table comes from immunoSEQ multiplex PCR, and its TCRdb copy is limited to in-frame clones, with some not included. This repertoire shows hundreds of thousands of clones, roughly 8% found once; its top ten account for 0.44%. The CDR3 is made up of 11 amino acids. Trimming took 3 bases from V and 10 from J, leaving 8 bases between them. CDR1 and CDR2 from the germline V gene are SGHRS and YFSETQ. Post-sort purity exceeded 95% for all sorted populations. Sequenced: central memory CD4+ T cells from blood. This rearrangement joins TRBV5-1 to TRBJ2-1, with D hard to call. This clonotype was sampled from a young woman in good health. DNA of the CDR3: TGCGCCAGCAGCTCGACTTGGGAGCAGTTCTTC. Translating gives CASSSTWEQFF.